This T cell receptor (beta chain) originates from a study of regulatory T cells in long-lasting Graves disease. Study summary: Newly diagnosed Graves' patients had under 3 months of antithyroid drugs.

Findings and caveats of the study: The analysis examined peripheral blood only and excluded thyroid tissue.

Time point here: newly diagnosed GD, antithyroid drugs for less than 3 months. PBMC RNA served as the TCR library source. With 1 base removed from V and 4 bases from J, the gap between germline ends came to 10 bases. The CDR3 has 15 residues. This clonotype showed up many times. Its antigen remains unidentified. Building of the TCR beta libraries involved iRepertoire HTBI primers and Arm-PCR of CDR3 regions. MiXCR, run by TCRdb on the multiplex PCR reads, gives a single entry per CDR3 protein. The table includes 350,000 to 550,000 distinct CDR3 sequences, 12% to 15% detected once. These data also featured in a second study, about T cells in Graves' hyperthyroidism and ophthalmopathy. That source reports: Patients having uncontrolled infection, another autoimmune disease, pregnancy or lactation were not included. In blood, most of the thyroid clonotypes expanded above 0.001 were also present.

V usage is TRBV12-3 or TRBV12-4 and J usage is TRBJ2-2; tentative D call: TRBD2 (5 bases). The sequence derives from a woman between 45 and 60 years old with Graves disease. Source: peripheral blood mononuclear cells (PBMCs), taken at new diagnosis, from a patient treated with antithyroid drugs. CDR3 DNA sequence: TGTGCCAGCAGTTTAGAGGCTAGCTTCACCGGGGAGCTGTTTTTT. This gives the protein CASSLEASFTGELFF.